The text below deals with one T cell receptor (beta chain). The antigen remains unidentified. This CDR3 is built from 15 residues. The V gene's germline CDR1 is SGDLS and CDR2 YYNGEE. With 2 bases removed from V and 3 bases from J, the gap between germline ends came to 15 bases. Adult donors, all healthy and HIV-negative, had no recent acute infections or vaccinations. A split of CD4+ cells into CD45RA+ naive and CD45RA-negative memory subsets was performed. Sequenced by immunoSEQ multiplex PCR; TCRdb stores in-frame clones only, minus some. The data hold 2 million to 2.5 million clones, with approximately 93% observed a single time. The record originates from a study of shared clonotypes between healthy human individuals. For the study at large: A donor's plate count was three for CD4 naive and three for CD4 memory; CD8 naive had two and CD8 memory one.

Study-wide results and caveats: How much donors shared clonotypes was expected to be affected by sequencing depth.

This TCR came from a man in his late teens or twenties in good health. Some clones in this sample may be carry-over from other donors' samples. The rearrangement joins TRBV9 to TRBJ2-7; D remains unclear. The sequenced sample consisted of naive CD4+ T cells from PBMCs. Subset in this sample: CD45RA+ positively selected. CDR3 loop: CASSVTETPNYEQYF. DNA of the CDR3: TGTGCCAGCAGCGTTACAGAAACTCCAAACTACGAGCAGTACTTC.